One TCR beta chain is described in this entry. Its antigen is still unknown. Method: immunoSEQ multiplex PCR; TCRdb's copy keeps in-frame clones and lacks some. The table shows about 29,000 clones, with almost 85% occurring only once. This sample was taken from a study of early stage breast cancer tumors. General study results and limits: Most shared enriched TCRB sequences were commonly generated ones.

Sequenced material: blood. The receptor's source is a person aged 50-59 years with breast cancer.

The CDR3 is CASSYDRDYGYTF. CDR3 DNA: TGTGCCAGCTCCTACGACAGGGACTATGGCTACACCTTC. The chain recombines TRBV18 with TRBJ1-2; 7 positions match TRBD1. In germline, CDR1 is KGHSH, CDR2 LQKENI. The V segment lost 6 bases and the J segment 3 bases; nucleotides outside the gene matches: 4. The CDR3 has 13 amino acids.